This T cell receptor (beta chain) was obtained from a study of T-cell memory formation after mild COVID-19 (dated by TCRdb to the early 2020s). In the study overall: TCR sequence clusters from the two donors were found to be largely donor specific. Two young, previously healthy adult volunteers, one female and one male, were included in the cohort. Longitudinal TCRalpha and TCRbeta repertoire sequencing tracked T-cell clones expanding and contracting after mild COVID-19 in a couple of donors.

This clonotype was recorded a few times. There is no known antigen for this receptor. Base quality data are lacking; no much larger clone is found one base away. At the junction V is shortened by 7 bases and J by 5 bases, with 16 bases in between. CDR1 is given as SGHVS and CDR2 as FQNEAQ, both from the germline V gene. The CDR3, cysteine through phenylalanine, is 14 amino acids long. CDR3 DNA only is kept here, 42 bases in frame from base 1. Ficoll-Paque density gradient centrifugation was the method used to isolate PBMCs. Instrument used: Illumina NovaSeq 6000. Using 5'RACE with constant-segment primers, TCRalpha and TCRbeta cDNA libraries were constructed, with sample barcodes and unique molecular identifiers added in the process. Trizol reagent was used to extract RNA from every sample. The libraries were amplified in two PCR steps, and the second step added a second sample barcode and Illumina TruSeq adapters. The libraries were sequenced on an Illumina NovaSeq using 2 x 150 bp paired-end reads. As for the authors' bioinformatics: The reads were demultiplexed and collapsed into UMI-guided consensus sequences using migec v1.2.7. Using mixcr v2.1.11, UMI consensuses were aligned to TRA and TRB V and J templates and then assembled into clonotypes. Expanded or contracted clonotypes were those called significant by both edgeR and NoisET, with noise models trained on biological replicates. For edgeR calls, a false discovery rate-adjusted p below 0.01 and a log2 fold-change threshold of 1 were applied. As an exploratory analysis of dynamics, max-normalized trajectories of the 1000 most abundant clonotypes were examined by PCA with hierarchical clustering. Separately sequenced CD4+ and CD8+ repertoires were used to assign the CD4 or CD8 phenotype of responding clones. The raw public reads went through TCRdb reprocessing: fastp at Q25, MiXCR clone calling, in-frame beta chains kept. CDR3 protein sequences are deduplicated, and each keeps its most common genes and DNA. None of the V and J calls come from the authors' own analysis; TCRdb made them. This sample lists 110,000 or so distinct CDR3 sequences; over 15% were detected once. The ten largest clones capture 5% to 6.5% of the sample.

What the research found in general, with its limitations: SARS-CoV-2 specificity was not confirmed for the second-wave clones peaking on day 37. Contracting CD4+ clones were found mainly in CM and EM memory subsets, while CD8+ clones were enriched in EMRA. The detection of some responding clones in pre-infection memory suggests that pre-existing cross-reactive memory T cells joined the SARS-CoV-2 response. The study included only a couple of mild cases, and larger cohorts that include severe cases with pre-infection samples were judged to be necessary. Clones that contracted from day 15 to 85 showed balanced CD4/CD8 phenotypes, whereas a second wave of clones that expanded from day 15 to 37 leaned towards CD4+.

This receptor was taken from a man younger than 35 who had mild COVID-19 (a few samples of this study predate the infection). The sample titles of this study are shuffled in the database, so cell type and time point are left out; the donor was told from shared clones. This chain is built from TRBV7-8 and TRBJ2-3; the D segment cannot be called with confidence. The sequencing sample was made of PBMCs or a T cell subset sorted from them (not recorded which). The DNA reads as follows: TGTGCCAGCACTACGAGCCCTGGCGGAGATACGCAGTATTTT. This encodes CASTTSPGGDTQYF.